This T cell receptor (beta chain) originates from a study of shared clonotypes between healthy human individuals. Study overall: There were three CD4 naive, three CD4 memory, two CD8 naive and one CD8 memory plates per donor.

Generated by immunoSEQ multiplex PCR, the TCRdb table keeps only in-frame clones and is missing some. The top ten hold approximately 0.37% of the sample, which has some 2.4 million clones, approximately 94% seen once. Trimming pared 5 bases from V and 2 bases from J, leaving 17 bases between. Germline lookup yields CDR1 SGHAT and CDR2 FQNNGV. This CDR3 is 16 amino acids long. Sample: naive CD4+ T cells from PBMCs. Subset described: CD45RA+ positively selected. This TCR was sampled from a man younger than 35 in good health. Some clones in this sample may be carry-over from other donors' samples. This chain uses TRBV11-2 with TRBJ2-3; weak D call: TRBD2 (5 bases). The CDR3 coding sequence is TGTGCCAGCAGCCTTCCGAGGGCCCCACTCACAGATACGCAGTATTTT. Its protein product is CASSLPRAPLTDTQYF.